A selection of T cell receptor beta chains follows, all from one sample in a study of cytomegalovirus exposure and HLA in healthy donors. Assay used: immunoSEQ multiplex PCR; TCRdb lists only in-frame clones, some missing. Here the sample spans about 140,000 clones, roughly 70% being singletons. The sequenced sample consisted of PBMCs. The receptors shown here come from a man aged 25 to 45 in good health and CMV-seropositive. The CDR3 runs from the conserved cysteine through the conserved F or W. Each record gives: J gene, V gene, clone size, CDR3 protein. Rows may omit the clone size; those that give it use once, few, many or a size class.

J gene: TRBJ2-7
V gene: TRBV2
clone size: -
CDR3 protein: CASSEDGSLEQYF

J gene: -
V gene: TRBV6-1
clone size: -
CDR3 protein: CASSDPPGQGLHEQYF

J gene: TRBJ1-2
V gene: TRBV5-5
clone size: -
CDR3 protein: CASSLGQGSNENYGYTF

J gene: TRBJ2-7
V gene: TRBV9
clone size: -
CDR3 protein: CASSVAHPGSYEQYF

J gene: TRBJ2-5
V gene: TRBV9
clone size: -
CDR3 protein: CASSFGTGGLLETQYF

J gene: TRBJ2-2
V gene: TRBV7-7
clone size: -
CDR3 protein: CASSLERAQTGELFF

J gene: -
V gene: TRBV5-4
clone size: -
CDR3 protein: CASSPDRGFLYEQYF

J gene: TRBJ2-3
V gene: TRBV10-1
clone size: few
CDR3 protein: CASSERASGPTDTQYF

J gene: TRBJ2-3
V gene: TRBV9
clone size: few
CDR3 protein: CASSVGAASGSPDTQYF

J gene: TRBJ1-5
V gene: TRBV28
clone size: -
CDR3 protein: CASSYPRVTSQGPQHF

J gene: TRBJ1-1
V gene: TRBV6-1
clone size: -
CDR3 protein: CASSEGGVGVSEAFF

J gene: TRBJ2-7
V gene: TRBV7-9
clone size: few
CDR3 protein: CASSITGSEQYF

J gene: TRBJ1-1
V gene: TRBV18
clone size: once
CDR3 protein: CASSPGRAEAFF

J gene: TRBJ2-1
V gene: TRBV10-3
clone size: -
CDR3 protein: CAISESYGFSETYNEQFF

J gene: TRBJ2-2
V gene: TRBV7-6
clone size: -
CDR3 protein: CASSFGNGELFF

J gene: TRBJ1-5
V gene: TRBV7-8
clone size: -
CDR3 protein: CASSPGEINQPQHF

J gene: TRBJ2-7
V gene: TRBV7-9
clone size: -
CDR3 protein: CASSQDRDSYEQYF

J gene: TRBJ1-3
V gene: TRBV18
clone size: -
CDR3 protein: CASSSYRVSGNTIYF

J gene: TRBJ1-4
V gene: TRBV29-1
clone size: -
CDR3 protein: CSVGTGGANEKLFF

J gene: TRBJ2-7
V gene: TRBV2
clone size: -
CDR3 protein: CASTPTGSYEQYF

J gene: TRBJ2-1
V gene: TRBV5-4
clone size: -
CDR3 protein: CASSFIGARGNEQFF

J gene: TRBJ2-1
V gene: TRBV11-2
clone size: -
CDR3 protein: CASSYSMAGAGDEYEQFF

J gene: TRBJ1-1
V gene: TRBV27
clone size: once
CDR3 protein: CASSPQGPEAFF

J gene: TRBJ2-5
V gene: TRBV27
clone size: -
CDR3 protein: CASSKGEETQYF

J gene: TRBJ1-1
V gene: TRBV7-8
clone size: -
CDR3 protein: CASSLVLQKNTEAFF

J gene: TRBJ1-1
V gene: TRBV15
clone size: few
CDR3 protein: CATSREGVDTEAFF

J gene: TRBJ2-7
V gene: TRBV4-1
clone size: -
CDR3 protein: CASSQEREGTYEQYF

J gene: TRBJ2-3
V gene: TRBV4-1
clone size: -
CDR3 protein: CASSHPGQREFIDTQYF

J gene: TRBJ1-1
V gene: TRBV28
clone size: once
CDR3 protein: CASSIQMGGTEAFF

J gene: TRBJ2-7
V gene: TRBV7-2
clone size: -
CDR3 protein: CASSISGVSYEQYF

J gene: TRBJ2-2
V gene: TRBV30
clone size: -
CDR3 protein: CAWRLASNTGELFF

J gene: TRBJ2-7
V gene: TRBV30
clone size: -
CDR3 protein: CAWSVRLEQYF

J gene: TRBJ2-3
V gene: TRBV9
clone size: -
CDR3 protein: CASSVTSGEVPDTQYF

J gene: TRBJ2-7
V gene: TRBV7-8
clone size: -
CDR3 protein: CASSFLDRFLDF

J gene: TRBJ1-1
V gene: TRBV9
clone size: -
CDR3 protein: CASSVGGVKGSEASF

J gene: TRBJ2-4
V gene: TRBV28
clone size: -
CDR3 protein: CASSLTKGLIQYF

J gene: TRBJ2-1
V gene: TRBV25-1
clone size: few
CDR3 protein: CASSGGASGEQFF

J gene: TRBJ1-2
V gene: TRBV5-1
clone size: -
CDR3 protein: CASSWEGQGRYTF

J gene: TRBJ2-1
V gene: TRBV10-3
clone size: few
CDR3 protein: CAISGGLGHNEQFF

J gene: TRBJ1-2
V gene: TRBV5-1
clone size: -
CDR3 protein: CASSLDYEPPLTF

J gene: TRBJ1-1
V gene: TRBV5-1
clone size: -
CDR3 protein: CASGGPTGGTEAFF